This passage covers 31 T cell receptor beta chains from one sample sequenced in a study of HIV-infected patients and healthy controls. Reverse transcription used approximately 500 ng RNA and constant-region primers for alpha and beta. Each of the alpha and beta chains got its own library through chain-specific third strand synthesis with indices. One entry per CDR3 protein results from TCRdb running MiXCR on the 5' RACE reads. The table includes over 5,500 distinct CDR3 sequences, 7.4% detected once. Follow-up blood was drawn about 14 weeks, roughly three months, after antiretroviral therapy began. All unsorted peripheral T cells were captured because whole blood was used without fractionation. The material was blood, obtained during antiretroviral therapy. The source is an adult with HIV infection.

V is TRBV27 and J is TRBJ1-5; D gene uncertain. This CDR3 spans 14 amino acids. The V end lost 5 bases, the J end lost 10 bases, and 18 bases lay between the germline ends. Germline CDR1 is MNHEY and CDR2 is SMNVEV (reference sequence). CDR3 residues: CASSASGSSFPQHF. CDR3 nucleotide sequence: TGTGCCAGCAGTGCCTCCGGGTCGTCGTTTCCCCAGCATTTT.

The table lists this clonotype with a few counts. The V and J genes are TRBV2 and TRBJ2-1, with 9 nucleotides matching TRBD1. With V trimmed by 4 bases and J by 5 bases, 9 bases remained unmatched. Germline CDR1 SNHLY, CDR2 FYNNEI. The CDR3 is made up of 16 amino acids. The CDR3 bases are TGTGCCAGCAGTGCAGACAGGGGGGGGTTGAACAATGAGCAGTTCTTC. The encoded protein is CASSADRGGLNNEQFF.

V and J are TRBV5-4 and TRBJ2-3; 7 bases line up with TRBD1. The germline gives CDR1 SGHNT, CDR2 YYREEE (reference sequence). With V trimmed by 4 bases and J by 4 bases, 9 bases remained unmatched. CDR3 size: 15 residues. DNA for the CDR3: TGTGCCAGCAGCCGGGACAGTGAGGGATCAGATACGCAGTATTTT. This sequence encodes CASSRDSEGSDTQYF. The full variable domain, in which reference TRBV5-4 and TRBJ2-3 provide the parts outside the CDR3, is ETGVTQSPTHLIKTRGQQVTLRCSSQSGHNTVSWYQQALGQGPQFIFQYYREEENGRGNFPPRFSGLQFPNYSSELNVNALELDDSALYLCASSRDSEGSDTQYFGPGTRLTVL.

This clonotype showed up many times. The rearrangement links TRBV13 to TRBJ2-1; 7 bases fit TRBD2. CDR1 and CDR2 (germline): PRHDT, FYEKMQ (reference sequence). There are 16 residues in the CDR3. Losses at the gene ends were 3 bases for V and 5 bases for J; bases not matched to a gene: 10. As DNA, the CDR3 is TGTGCCAGCAGCTTGGAATTGACTAGCCGTGACAATGAGCAGTTCTTC. This translates into CASSLELTSRDNEQFF.

By sample fraction, this clonotype is medium-sized. V and J are TRBV20-1 and TRBJ1-1; 11 bases match TRBD1. Germline V gives CDR1 DFQATT, CDR2 SNEGSKA (reference sequence). J was trimmed by 4 bases and V by 7 bases; bases with no gene match: 11. The CDR3 covers 15 residues. CDR3 DNA: TGCAGTGTCCCGGGACAGGGGGGTAGTGGCACTGAAGCTTTCTTT. Protein product: CSVPGQGGSGTEAFF.

In this sample, this clonotype turned up a few times. This chain connects TRBV13 to TRBJ2-5; 11 bases line up with TRBD1. Losses at the gene ends were 5 bases for V and 2 bases for J; bases not matched to a gene: 7. CDR3 size: 16 residues. Germline CDR1 and CDR2: PRHDT and FYEKMQ (reference sequence). CDR3 in DNA: TGTGCCAGCAGCCCTAGCGGGGACAGGGGGCAAGAGACCCAGTACTTC. Its protein product is CASSPSGDRGQETQYF. The variable domain in full, with the rest retrieved from reference TRBV13 and TRBJ2-5, is AAGVIQSPRHLIKEKRETATLKCYPIPRHDTVYWYQQGPGQDPQFLISFYEKMQSDKGSIPDRFSAQQFSDYHSELNMSSLELGDSALYFCASSPSGDRGQETQYFGPGTRLLVL.

This clonotype is classed as medium-sized. The rearrangement uses TRBV7-9 and TRBJ2-1; no definite D call. There are 17 residues in the CDR3. V was clipped by 3 bases and J by 0 bases, with 15 bases between them. Per germline, CDR1 SEHNR and CDR2 FQNEAQ (reference sequence). Written as DNA, the CDR3 is TGTGCCAGCAGCTTCCCCACGTGGGCGAGCTCCTACAATGAGCAGTTCTTC. It yields the protein CASSFPTWASSYNEQFF.

The genes are TRBV29-1 and TRBJ1-1, with 8 bases matching TRBD1. Germline V gene data show CDR1 as SQVTM and CDR2 as ANQGSEA. This CDR3 spans 11 amino acids. The ends lost 7 bases at V and 7 bases at J; junction bases unmatched: 5. The CDR3 DNA reads TGCAGCGCTAGACAGGGGAATGAAGCTTTCTTT. Protein: CSARQGNEAFF.

This clonotype was seen ten or more times. The V gene is TRBV7-8, the J gene TRBJ2-2; 11 nucleotides match TRBD2. The CDR3 has 16 residues. The ends lost 5 bases at V and 6 bases at J; junction bases unmatched: 8. Germline V gene sequence: CDR1 SGHVS, CDR2 FQNEAQ. Written as DNA, the CDR3 is TGTGCCAGCAGCCTTAGCGGGGGGGCCGGGGCCGGGGAGCTGTTTTTT. Protein product: CASSLSGGAGAGELFF.

This clonotype is medium-sized (0.01 to 0.1%) in the sample. CDR3 protein: CASSVRLAEGSSYNEQFF. CDR3 nucleotides: TGTGCCAGCAGCGTAAGACTAGCGGAGGGAAGCTCCTACAATGAGCAGTTCTTC. This rearrangement joins TRBV9 to TRBJ2-1; the match to TRBD2 covers 9 bases. The CDR3 runs 18 residues. Germline V gene sequence: CDR1 SGDLS, CDR2 YYNGEE. V lost 1 base to trimming and J lost 0 bases; unmatched junction nucleotides: 8. Using reference TRBV9 and TRBJ2-1 for the parts outside the CDR3, the full variable domain is DSGVTQTPKHLITATGQRVTLRCSPRSGDLSVYWYQQSLDQGLQFLIQYYNGEERAKGNILERFSAQQFPDLHSELNLSSLELGDSALYFCASSVRLAEGSSYNEQFFGPGTRLTVL.

Within the sample, this clonotype is medium-sized. This sequence joins TRBV2 and TRBJ1-2; D gene unclear. The germline gives CDR1 SNHLY, CDR2 FYNNEI. The CDR3 length is 14 residues. Trimming left V 5 bases short and J 5 bases short, with 15 bases between. CDR3 protein: CASSSAPGPYGYTF. The DNA for the CDR3 is TGTGCCAGCAGTTCTGCCCCGGGTCCGTATGGCTACACCTTC.

This clonotype is judged medium-sized. The chain carries TRBV12-3 or TRBV12-4 and TRBJ2-4; TRBD1 or TRBD2 may be the D gene (6 bases each). V lost 8 bases, J lost 6 bases, and 14 bases lay in between. CDR3 length: 13 residues. The CDR3 sequence: CASSFGGLNIQYF. CDR3 bases: TGTGCCAGCTCATTCGGGGGCCTAAACATTCAGTACTTC.

The sample holds many counts of this clonotype. V gene TRBV20-1 combines with J gene TRBJ2-2; no definite D call. The CDR3 is 12 amino acids. V was shortened by 5 bases and J by 8 bases, with 12 bases between the two germline ends. CDR1 DFQATT and CDR2 SNEGSKA come from the germline V gene (reference sequence). CDR3 region: CSAASTTGELFF. The CDR3 nucleotides are TGCAGTGCTGCCTCCACGACAGGGGAGCTGTTTTTT.

By proportion, this clonotype is medium-sized. This chain connects TRBV4-1 to TRBJ2-2, with TRBD1 as a possible D gene (6 bases). CDR3 size: 14 residues. V was trimmed by 2 bases and J by 7 bases, leaving 11 bases between them. The germline V gene encodes CDR1 MGHRA and CDR2 YSYEKL. The chain's CDR3 is CASSQPQGYGELFF. The CDR3 bases are TGCGCCAGCAGCCAACCACAGGGTTACGGGGAGCTGTTTTTT.

By frequency in the sample, this clonotype is medium-sized. The genes are TRBV12-3 or TRBV12-4 and TRBJ2-3; 10 bases line up with TRBD2. V was clipped by 6 bases and J by 0 bases; unmatched bases: 12. The CDR3 sequence is 18 residues long. The CDR3 reads CASSDGISGRWSTDTQYF. DNA for the CDR3: TGTGCCAGCAGCGATGGGATTAGCGGGAGGTGGAGCACAGATACGCAGTATTTT.

This chain links TRBV6-2 or TRBV6-3 with TRBJ2-7; 7 bases fit TRBD2. CDR1 and CDR2 from the germline V gene are MNHEY and SVGEGT. The CDR3 runs to 16 residues. The V gene end was trimmed by 4 bases and the J gene end by 0 bases; junction bases not matched to a gene: 9. The CDR3 bases are TGTGCCAGCAGTTTAAATAGCGGGTTTTTCTCCTACGAGCAGTACTTC. Translation gives CASSLNSGFFSYEQYF.

This clonotype was seen more than once but under ten times. V gene TRBV7-8 combines with J gene TRBJ1-5, with 11 bases lining up with TRBD1. After removal of 5 bases from V and 5 bases from J, the junction contained 5 bases not matched to a gene. The CDR3 extends over 15 amino acids. Germline loops: CDR1 SGHVS, CDR2 FQNEAQ. In nucleotides, the CDR3 is TGTGCCAGCAGCCCGGGACAGGGGGACGATCAGCCCCAGCATTTT. It translates to CASSPGQGDDQPQHF. Combining the CDR3 with reference TRBV7-8 and TRBJ1-5 gives the whole variable domain GAGVSQSPRYKVAKRGQDVALRCDPISGHVSLFWYQQALGQGPEFLTYFQNEAQLDKSGLPSDRFFAERPEGSVSTLKIQRTQQEDSAVYLCASSPGQGDDQPQHFGDGTRLSIL.

Concerning this clonotype itself: This sequence may be a read error, since a much larger clone differs from it by one base. The chain joins TRBV27 to TRBJ1-5, with 7 bases that match TRBD1. Germline V gene lookup returns CDR1 MNHEY and CDR2 SMNVEV (reference sequence). The CDR3 is 12 residues long. The CDR3 DNA sequence: TGTTCCAGCGGCAGGGGGAATCAGCCCCAGCATTTT. It codes for CSSGRGNQPQHF.

This clonotype is classed as medium-sized. This sequence joins TRBV6-1 and TRBJ2-5; the D is unclear. There are 13 residues in the CDR3. Looked up from germline, CDR1 is MNHNS and CDR2 is SASEGT. Trimming shortened V by 2 bases and J by 5 bases, and 9 bases separated the two germline ends. DNA of the CDR3: TGTGCCAGCAGTGAAAGGGTCCCCGAGACCCAGTACTTC. The encoded protein is CASSERVPETQYF.

Relative to its sample, this clonotype is medium-sized. The rearrangement links TRBV18 to TRBJ2-5, with TRBD1 matching over 9 bases. J gave up 3 bases and V 6 bases, and 5 bases lay outside the gene matches. The CDR3 has 14 residues. Germline CDR1 is KGHSH and CDR2 is LQKENI. Written as DNA, the CDR3 is TGTGCCAGCTCGCACGGACAGGGGAAAGAGACCCAGTACTTC. The encoded protein is CASSHGQGKETQYF.

By sample share, this clonotype is medium-sized. The V and J genes are TRBV6-6 and TRBJ2-7, with D perhaps assigned TRBD1 or TRBD2 (5 bases each). V was cut by 6 bases and J by 6 bases, with 9 bases left in between. The CDR3 sequence is 11 residues long. The germline CDR1 and CDR2 sequences are MNHNY and SVGAGI (reference sequence). This chain's CDR3 is CASRAGTEQYF. The CDR3 bases are TGTGCCAGCAGGGCAGGGACCGAGCAGTACTTC.

This clonotype was counted many times. This rearrangement joins TRBV28 to TRBJ2-7; the match to TRBD1 covers 7 bases. V trimming: 4 bases; J trimming: 0 bases; junction bases outside the gene matches: 6. This CDR3 comprises 15 residues. CDR1 is MDHEN and CDR2 is SYDVKM in the germline V gene. DNA for the CDR3: TGTGCCAGCAGTTGGCCGACAGGGCCCTCCTACGAGCAGTACTTC. This encodes CASSWPTGPSYEQYF.

In this sample, this clonotype is medium-sized. J is TRBJ2-1 and V is TRBV5-1; 7 bases fit TRBD2. Germline assignment: CDR1 SGHRS and CDR2 YFSETQ. This CDR3 contains 15 residues. Trimming at V came to 0 bases and at J to 4 bases, leaving 4 bases not matched to a gene. The DNA of the CDR3 is TGCGCCAGCAGCTTGGACGGGGGGTTATACAATGAGCAGTTCTTC. It encodes CASSLDGGLYNEQFF.

Ten or more counts support this clonotype. The chain couples TRBV28 to TRBJ1-1; D gene uncertain. Germline lookup yields CDR1 MDHEN and CDR2 SYDVKM. This CDR3 contains 12 residues. Trimming stripped 6 bases from V and 3 bases from J, with 8 bases between. Here the CDR3 DNA reads TGTGCCAGCAGATTTTCGTACACTGAAGCTTTCTTT. Translating gives CASRFSYTEAFF. Together with reference TRBV28 and TRBJ1-1, the CDR3 gives the full variable domain: DVKVTQSSRYLVKRTGEKVFLECVQDMDHENMFWYRQDPGLGLRLIYFSYDVKMKEKGDIPEGYSVSREKKERFSLILESASTNQTSMYLCASRFSYTEAFFGQGTRLTVV.

This clonotype ranks as medium-sized. The rearrangement joins TRBV5-5 to TRBJ2-1, with a possible D match to TRBD1 (5 bases). Germline loops: CDR1 SGHKS, CDR2 YYEKEE (reference sequence). The length of the CDR3 is 17 residues. Trimming shortened V by 0 bases and J by 3 bases, and 16 bases separated the two germline ends. The CDR3 reads CASSLEGRDSLYNEQFF. Written as DNA, the CDR3 is TGTGCCAGCAGCTTGGAAGGGCGAGACAGTCTCTACAATGAGCAGTTCTTC.

This clonotype was seen a handful of times. The chain recombines TRBV7-2 with TRBJ2-2; tentatively, D is TRBD1 or TRBD2 (6 bases each). V lost 5 bases and J 6 bases, leaving 16 bases between the germline ends. This CDR3 has 15 residues. CDR1 and CDR2 from the germline V gene are SGHTA and FQGNSA. The CDR3 DNA reads as TGTGCCAGCAGCGGTTTCGGGGGCCGGGCCGGGGAGCTGTTTTTT. Translation gives CASSGFGGRAGELFF.

About this clonotype itself: This sequence may be a read error, since a much larger clone differs from it by one base. V and J are TRBV5-4 and TRBJ1-6; D not resolved. CDR3 length equals 11 residues. Germline lookup yields CDR1 SGHNT and CDR2 YYREEE (reference sequence). The CDR3 DNA reads TGTCCCAGCAGCTTTGGGAACGCCCTCCACTTT. This gives the protein CPSSFGNALHF.

Relative to its sample, this clonotype is medium-sized (0.01 to 0.1%). This chain uses TRBV5-1 with TRBJ2-3; no clear D gene. The CDR3 runs 14 residues. CDR1 SGHRS and CDR2 YFSETQ come from the germline V gene. Trimming left V 4 bases short and J 2 bases short, with 11 bases between. Here the CDR3 DNA reads TGCGCCAGCAGCATGAGTACAGCCACAGATACGCAGTATTTT. Translation: CASSMSTATDTQYF.

The chain is built from TRBV27 and TRBJ2-7; the match to TRBD2 covers 12 bases. CDR1 MNHEY and CDR2 SMNVEV come from the germline V gene (reference sequence). The CDR3 has 18 amino acids. J lost 6 bases, V lost 0 bases, and 12 bases had no gene match. Written as DNA, the CDR3 is TGTGCCAGCAGTTTATCAGGACAGGGACTAGCGGGTTTGGCCGAGCAGTACTTC. Its translation: CASSLSGQGLAGLAEQYF.

This clonotype ranks as medium-sized (0.01 to 0.1%). The chain is built from TRBV27 and TRBJ1-6; 9 bases map to TRBD1. The V and J ends lost 0 bases and 0 bases, in that order; junction bases with no gene match: 9. Germline CDR1 MNHEY, CDR2 SMNVEV (reference sequence). This CDR3 is 20 amino acids long. The CDR3, as DNA: TGTGCCAGCAGTTTATCCCGGGACAGGGACTTAAGCTCCTATAATTCACCCCTCCACTTT. Translating it yields CASSLSRDRDLSSYNSPLHF.

This clonotype is medium-sized within its sample. The rearrangement joins TRBV15 to TRBJ2-7, with D possibly TRBD1 on 5 matching bases. Trimming took 0 bases from V and 5 from J, leaving 14 bases between them. Per the germline V gene, CDR1 is LNHNV and CDR2 is YYDKDF (reference sequence). CDR3 length equals 15 residues. Here the CDR3 DNA reads TGTGCCACCAGCAGAGATCTTTTCCAGGGTGACGAGCAGTACTTC. Its translation is CATSRDLFQGDEQYF.